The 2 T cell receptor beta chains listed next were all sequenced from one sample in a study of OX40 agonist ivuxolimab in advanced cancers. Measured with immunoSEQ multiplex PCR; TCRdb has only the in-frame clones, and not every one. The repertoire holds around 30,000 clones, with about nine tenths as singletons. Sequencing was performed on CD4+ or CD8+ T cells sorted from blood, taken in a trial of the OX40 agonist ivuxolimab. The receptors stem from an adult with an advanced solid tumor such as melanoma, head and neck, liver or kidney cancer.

CDR3 nucleotide sequence: TGTGCCAGCAGTCCGACCGGGACAGGGAATGAGCAGTTCTTC. This codes for CASSPTGTGNEQFF. The J gene is TRBJ2-1, the V gene TRBV6-5; 9 bases are a match to TRBD1. Germline assignment: CDR1 MNHEY and CDR2 SVGAGI. The trim removed 5 bases at V and 7 bases at J, leaving 6 bases unmatched. This CDR3 has 14 amino acids.

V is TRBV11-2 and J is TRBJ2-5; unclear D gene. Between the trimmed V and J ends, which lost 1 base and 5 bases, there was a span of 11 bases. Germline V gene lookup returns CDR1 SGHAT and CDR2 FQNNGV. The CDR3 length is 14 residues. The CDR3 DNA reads TGTGCCAGCAGCTTAGCGTGGGGTCAGGAGACCCAGTACTTC. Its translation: CASSLAWGQETQYF. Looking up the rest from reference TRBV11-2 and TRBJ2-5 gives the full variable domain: EAGVAQSPRYKIIEKRQSVAFWCNPISGHATLYWYQQILGQGPKLLIQFQNNGVVDDSQLPKDRFSAERLKGVDSTLKIQPAKLEDSAVYLCASSLAWGQETQYFGPGTRLLVL.